The 12 T cell receptor beta chains reported below all come from one sample, sequenced in a study of T cell responses to AZD1222 COVID-19 vaccine. TCRdb's table, derived via immunoSEQ multiplex PCR, lists solely in-frame clones and lacks some. The sample contains about 100,000 clones, about 90% of which appear only once. The sequencing here drew on peripheral blood, taken on day 0 of AZD1222 vaccination. The receptors stem from an adult in good health.

In its sample, this clone was seen a few times. This chain uses TRBV19 with TRBJ2-2; the match to TRBD1 covers 8 bases. There are 16 residues in the CDR3. J lost 1 base, V lost 8 bases, and 9 bases had no gene match. Germline-derived CDR1 and CDR2 are LNHDA and SQIVND (reference sequence). The CDR3 bases are TGTGCCAGTGTCGACAGGGGCTACTTGAACACCGGGGAGCTGTTTTTT. It encodes CASVDRGYLNTGELFF.

The chain combines TRBV5-1 with TRBJ1-2, with 7 bases matching TRBD1. The CDR3 length is 14 residues. Looked up from germline, CDR1 is SGHRS and CDR2 is YFSETQ. Unmatched junction bases numbered 3, after V lost 0 bases and J lost 4 bases. CDR3: CASSLAWDSYGYTF. For the CDR3, the DNA is TGCGCCAGCAGCTTGGCCTGGGACAGCTATGGCTACACCTTC.

The chain uses TRBV2 and TRBJ1-5; D gene uncertain. This CDR3 is built from 13 residues. Germline V CDR1 and CDR2: SNHLY, FYNNEI. The V gene lost 7 bases and the J gene lost 4 bases, with 11 bases spanning the gap. The CDR3: CASNRQKNQPQHF. CDR3 sequence (DNA): TGTGCCAGCAATCGCCAAAAGAATCAGCCCCAGCATTTT.

The chain links TRBV27 to TRBJ2-1, with 7 nucleotides matching TRBD2. V was clipped by 4 bases and J by 6 bases; unmatched bases: 6. The germline CDR1 and CDR2 sequences are MNHEY and SMNVEV (reference sequence). The CDR3 runs to 14 residues. Here the CDR3 reads CASSSLGGVNEQFF. In nucleotides, the CDR3 is TGTGCCAGCAGTTCGCTGGGGGGGGTCAATGAGCAGTTCTTC.

The rearrangement links TRBV21-1 to TRBJ2-7; the D call TRBD2 from the table was never checked on the DNA. TRBV21-1 is assigned pseudogene status. This CDR3 is 14 amino acids long. The CDR3 reads CASPLAGRSYEQYF. The CDR3 DNA reads as TGTGCCAGTCCCTTAGCGGGTCGGTCCTACGAGCAGTACTTC.

The rearrangement uses TRBV18 and TRBJ2-1; 12 nucleotides align to TRBD2. Trimming removed 8 bases from V and 4 bases from J; junction bases left unmatched: 0. In germline, CDR1 is KGHSH, CDR2 LQKENI. The CDR3 consists of 13 residues. CDR3: CASGLAGYNEQFF. The CDR3 DNA reads as TGTGCCAGCGGACTAGCGGGATACAATGAGCAGTTCTTC.

This rearrangement joins TRBV28 to TRBJ1-2, with no clear D. The CDR3 consists of 12 residues. The V gene's germline CDR1 is MDHEN and CDR2 SYDVKM. Trimming removed 3 bases from V and 4 bases from J, with 6 bases in between. CDR3 residues: CASSFLPYGYTF. The CDR3 DNA follows: TGTGCCAGCAGTTTCCTTCCCTATGGCTACACCTTC.

The chain combines TRBV9 with TRBJ2-1; TRBD2 aligns across 11 bases. This CDR3 comprises 15 residues. Germline assignment: CDR1 SGDLS and CDR2 YYNGEE. V dropped 8 bases and J dropped 9; count of bases not matched to a gene: 13. The CDR3 sequence: CASSTGTSGTSEQFF. CDR3 coding DNA: TGTGCCAGTTCGACCGGGACTAGCGGCACGAGTGAGCAGTTCTTC.

The J gene is TRBJ2-3, the V gene TRBV6-4; TRBD1 matches 8 bases. CDR3 size: 14 residues. CDR1 MRHNA and CDR2 SNTAGT come from the germline V gene. With 7 bases clipped from V and 6 bases from J, the junction kept 9 bases outside the gene matches. The CDR3 DNA follows: TGTGCCAGCAAGTCGGGACAGGACATCGATACGCAGTATTTT. This codes for CASKSGQDIDTQYF.

The chain carries TRBV19 and TRBJ2-5; tentatively, D is TRBD1 or TRBD2 (5 bases each). Germline lookup yields CDR1 LNHDA and CDR2 SQIVND (reference sequence). Deletions cut 4 bases from V and 4 bases from J, with 16 bases between. The CDR3 loop spans 15 amino acids. The chain's CDR3 is CASSTGTQGGETQYF. Here the CDR3 DNA reads TGTGCCAGTAGTACCGGGACCCAAGGAGGAGAGACCCAGTACTTC.

This sequence joins TRBV28 and TRBJ2-1; D gene ambiguous. The CDR3 runs to 14 residues. V lost 3 bases and J 4 bases, leaving 10 bases between the germline ends. Germline V CDR1 and CDR2: MDHEN, SYDVKM. The CDR3 loop is CASSFGGTYNEQFF. The CDR3 DNA follows: TGTGCCAGCAGTTTTGGCGGAACGTACAATGAGCAGTTCTTC.

V usage is TRBV5-1 and J usage is TRBJ1-6; TRBD1 agrees at 7 bases. The CDR3 spans 15 residues. Per the germline V gene, CDR1 is SGHRS and CDR2 is YFSETQ. V was pared by 0 bases and J by 5 bases, with 2 bases of the junction left unmatched. The CDR3 region has the DNA TGCGCCAGCAGCTTGGGGGACAGAAATAATTCACCCCTCCACTTT. It codes for CASSLGDRNNSPLHF.